This entry is about one T cell receptor beta chain. Its binding antigen is unknown. No base quality information exists; no much larger clone differs at one position. Other DNA sequences of this sample code for an identical CDR3. The entry originates in a study of blood T cell repertoires in COVID-19 (dated by TCRdb to about 2020). Background on the whole study: Samples covering the acute and convalescent phases of COVID-19 were provided by collaborators in the United States, Italy and Spain. Where available, HLA class I and class II types were obtained from metadata supplied by the sample provider rather than from assay-based typing. Samples came from the ongoing ImmuneRACE study (first 160 participants) plus 1,254 subjects from 6 global collaborators. A freely available public database, intended as a resource for researchers studying the immune response to SARS-CoV-2, is where the repertoires were released. The material from the prospective study consisted of cDNA or gDNA derived from T cells, B-cell-depleted T cells, or PBMCs. The sample metadata nearly always contained a de-identified subject ID, COVID-19 status, age in years and sex. The dataset comprised deeply sampled blood TCRbeta repertoires from subjects exposed to, actively infected with, or recovered from COVID-19. The paper's findings and limits, for the study overall: How much clinical and demographic metadata was included differed by source and by participant, and the metadata was provided uncurated.

The CDR3 holds 11 amino acids from the cysteine to the phenylalanine. The read is trimmed to its CDR3 DNA, 33 bases read in frame from base 1. Looking up the germline V gene (reference sequence) yields CDR1 SEHNR and CDR2 FQNEAQ. The V and J ends are trimmed by 5 bases and 8 bases, leaving 6 bases between them. Each collaborating institution followed its own protocols to collect whole blood in K2EDTA tubes. For TCRbeta analysis, collaborators shipped samples in one of three forms: frozen whole blood, isolated PBMCs, or DNA extracted from either of those sample types. The immunoSEQ Assay, a bias-controlled multiplex PCR, was used to amplify TCRbeta CDR3 regions from genomic DNA. In the original analysis: The number of nucleated cells in each sample was estimated by amplification of reference gene primers within the assay. Sequence reads were collapsed and filtered to measure the absolute abundance of every unique TCRbeta CDR3 rearrangement. For each sample, productive Simpson clonality was calculated by taking the square root of Simpson's diversity index across productive rearrangements. TCRdb holds this immuneACCESS table with in-frame rearrangements only. Some clones are missing; in checked studies, unresolved V genes explain under half, and the rest has no known cause. V, J and clone size are those of that table, while D and trimming were read from the DNA. Present in this sample are roughly 150,000 clones, approximately 82% of which were seen just once. The ten largest account for more than 7.5% of the sample.

Sequenced sample: peripheral blood. The TCR comes from a woman between 50 and 59 years old with acute or convalescent COVID-19. The sequence is built from TRBV7-9 and TRBJ2-2; no D segment can be confidently identified. The CDR3 region: CASSRTGELFF. The DNA sequence is TGTGCCAGCAGCCGCACTGGGGAGCTGTTTTTT.